The present TCR beta chain was sequenced within a study of blood T cell repertoires in COVID-19. Study as a whole: From the United States, Italy and Spain came samples of acute and convalescent COVID-19. The cDNA or gDNA used as material had been derived from T cells, B-cell-depleted T cells, or PBMCs.

Per the original methods: Amplifying reference gene primers gave estimates of nucleated cell counts. Profiling relied on immunoSEQ multiplex PCR, and the TCRdb table lists in-frame clones only, not all of them. V and J calls and clone size are given by that table; D and trimming were obtained from the DNA. Here the sample spans nearly 110,000 clones, around 89% being singletons. Sequencing used peripheral blood. This clonotype originated in a man over 45 with active or convalescent COVID-19.

The CDR3 bases are TGCAGTGCTAGTGCGGGCTCTGGGGCCAACGTCCTGACTTTC. Its translation: CSASAGSGANVLTF. This chain joins TRBV20-1 and TRBJ2-6; a possible D gene is TRBD2 (5 bases). This CDR3 contains 14 residues. With 3 bases removed from V and 0 bases from J, the gap between germline ends came to 6 bases. Germline V gene lookup returns CDR1 DFQATT and CDR2 SNEGSKA (reference sequence).